This TCR beta chain was sequenced in a study of T cells in tuberculosis. About the research overall: In South Africa, adults with active tuberculosis were compared with IGRA-negative and latently infected IGRA-positive adolescents.

Study-wide points: Shorter CDR3-alpha in active tuberculosis partly drove smaller distances. GMM-specific TCRs were nearer to active tuberculosis alpha repertoires, suggesting expansion.

This CDR3 comprises 16 residues. CDR1 and CDR2 (germline): MNHEY, SVGAGI. V lost 2 bases and J lost 7; bases outside the gene matches: 9. About this clone: The antigen remains undetermined.

Adolescents were screened for latent TB by skin test and IGRA. Method: immunoSEQ multiplex PCR; TCRdb's copy keeps in-frame clones and lacks some. This table has about 30,000 clones, over 95% appearing once. Source material: PBMCs. The source of this sequence is a donor aged 10-35 years with latent tuberculosis or without tuberculosis infection. The chain is built from TRBV6-5 and TRBJ2-2; 8 bases fit TRBD2. Here the CDR3 reads CASSYRRGAAGGELFF. CDR3 bases: TGTGCCAGCAGTTACCGGCGGGGGGCAGCCGGCGGGGAGCTGTTTTTT.